This is a list of T cell receptor beta chains from one sample in a study of cytomegalovirus exposure and HLA in healthy donors. Profiling relied on immunoSEQ multiplex PCR, and the TCRdb table lists in-frame clones only, not all of them. This listing includes under 130,000 clones. The material sequenced was PBMCs. These receptors were collected from a man in his fifties or sixties in good health and CMV-seronegative. The CDR3 runs from the conserved cysteine through the conserved F or W. Each record gives: J gene, V gene, D gene, CDR3 protein, CDR3 DNA. D genes are given only for firm matches.

j_gene: TRBJ2-7; v_gene: TRBV27; d_gene: NA; CDR3aa: CASAVYGENSYEQYF; CDR3nt: TGTGCCAGCGCTGTATACGGGGAGAACTCCTACGAGCAGTACTTC
j_gene: TRBJ2-5; v_gene: TRBV5-6; d_gene: NA; CDR3aa: CASNLYRGREETQYF; CDR3nt: TGTGCCAGCAATCTGTACCGGGGAAGGGAAGAGACCCAGTACTTC
j_gene: TRBJ2-3; v_gene: TRBV25-1; d_gene: NA; CDR3aa: CASSAQVTDTQYF; CDR3nt: TGTGCCAGCAGTGCACAAGTCACAGATACGCAGTATTTT
j_gene: TRBJ2-7; v_gene: TRBV18; d_gene: TRBD2; CDR3aa: CASSPIAGENYEQYF; CDR3nt: TGTGCCAGCTCACCGATAGCGGGAGAAAACTACGAGCAGTACTTC
j_gene: TRBJ2-7; v_gene: TRBV30; d_gene: NA; CDR3aa: CAWARQATYEQYF; CDR3nt: TGTGCCTGGGCCAGACAGGCCACCTACGAGCAGTACTTC
j_gene: TRBJ1-4; v_gene: TRBV7-9; d_gene: TRBD1; CDR3aa: CASSSTGGNEKLFF; CDR3nt: TGTGCCAGCAGCTCGACAGGGGGTAATGAAAAACTGTTTTTT
j_gene: TRBJ1-2; v_gene: TRBV29-1; d_gene: NA; CDR3aa: CSVADTANYGYTF; CDR3nt: TGCAGCGTTGCAGACACGGCTAACTATGGCTACACCTTC
j_gene: TRBJ1-3; v_gene: TRBV29-1; d_gene: NA; CDR3aa: CSVVLSGNTIYF; CDR3nt: TGCAGCGTTGTTCTCTCTGGAAACACCATATATTTT
j_gene: TRBJ2-1; v_gene: TRBV5-6; d_gene: NA; CDR3aa: CASSQRTVNNEQFF; CDR3nt: TGTGCCAGCAGCCAGAGGACTGTTAACAATGAGCAGTTCTTC
j_gene: TRBJ2-1; v_gene: TRBV2; d_gene: TRBD1; CDR3aa: CASKAGQGAGNEQFF; CDR3nt: TGTGCCAGCAAAGCGGGACAGGGGGCAGGCAATGAGCAGTTCTTC
j_gene: TRBJ2-2; v_gene: TRBV5-1; d_gene: NA; CDR3aa: CASSLGVVSTGELFF; CDR3nt: TGCGCCAGCAGCTTGGGTGTGGTTAGCACCGGGGAGCTGTTTTTT
j_gene: TRBJ1-2; v_gene: TRBV19; d_gene: TRBD1; CDR3aa: CASSQGTGLYGYTF; CDR3nt: TGTGCCAGTAGCCAAGGGACAGGTCTCTATGGCTACACCTTC
j_gene: TRBJ2-7; v_gene: TRBV7-9; d_gene: TRBD1; CDR3aa: CASSTRQGVEYEQYF; CDR3nt: TGTGCCAGCAGCACAAGACAGGGCGTCGAATACGAGCAGTACTTC
j_gene: TRBJ1-2; v_gene: TRBV6-6; d_gene: NA; CDR3aa: CASSYSPGSYGYTF; CDR3nt: TGTGCCAGCAGTTACTCGCCAGGGTCCTATGGCTACACCTTC
j_gene: TRBJ2-7; v_gene: TRBV7-8; d_gene: NA; CDR3aa: CASSLEAVHEQYF; CDR3nt: TGTGCCAGCAGCTTAGAGGCGGTCCACGAGCAGTACTTC
j_gene: TRBJ1-4; v_gene: TRBV6-1; d_gene: NA; CDR3aa: CASKQQPSNEKLFF; CDR3nt: TGTGCCAGCAAACAGCAACCCTCTAATGAAAAACTGTTTTTT
j_gene: TRBJ1-4; v_gene: TRBV5-1; d_gene: TRBD1; CDR3aa: CASSLLGTGGEKLFF; CDR3nt: TGCGCCAGCAGCTTGTTGGGGACAGGGGGTGAAAAACTGTTTTTT
j_gene: TRBJ2-5; v_gene: TRBV19; d_gene: TRBD1; CDR3aa: CASSQPGTGQETQYF; CDR3nt: TGTGCCAGTAGTCAACCCGGGACAGGGCAAGAGACCCAGTACTTC
j_gene: TRBJ2-7; v_gene: TRBV7-9; d_gene: NA; CDR3aa: CASSLVADEQYF; CDR3nt: TGTGCCAGCAGCTTAGTGGCGGACGAGCAGTACTTC
j_gene: TRBJ1-3; v_gene: TRBV14; d_gene: NA; CDR3aa: CASSQDWASGNTIYF; CDR3nt: TGTGCCAGCAGCCAAGATTGGGCCTCTGGAAACACCATATATTTT